Each of the 14 T cell receptor beta chains below was sequenced from the same sample in a study of cytomegalovirus exposure and HLA in healthy donors. The primer mix had 60 Vbeta and 13 Jbeta primers. Here immunoSEQ multiplex PCR was the method, and the copy in TCRdb shows in-frame clones only, minus some. Here the sample spans approximately 260,000 clones, 84% being singletons. Material: PBMCs. The receptors originated from a woman aged 40-49 years in good health and CMV-seropositive.

This clone was seen only once. J is TRBJ2-3 and V is TRBV19, with TRBD1 identical over 11 bases. The CDR3 has 16 amino acids. Germline V gene data show CDR1 as LNHDA and CDR2 as SQIVND (reference sequence). V shed 5 bases, J shed 4 bases, and the junction held 8 bases outside the gene matches. The CDR3 sequence is CASSPRDRGGADTQYF. CDR3 bases: TGTGCCAGTAGTCCAAGGGACAGGGGGGGCGCAGATACGCAGTATTTT.

With respect to this clone: The identical CDR3 is also encoded by other nucleotide sequences in the sample. V usage is TRBV29-1 and J usage is TRBJ1-1; D is ambiguous. Germline loops: CDR1 SQVTM, CDR2 ANQGSEA. CDR3 length: 12 residues. With 4 bases removed from V and 1 base from J, the gap between germline ends came to 7 bases. The CDR3 sequence: CSVVRGNTEAFF. The CDR3 DNA reads as TGCAGCGTTGTGCGGGGGAACACTGAAGCTTTCTTT.

Here the CDR3 DNA reads TGTGCCAGCAGCTTAGGCCGGGACAGCATAAGATATGGCTACACCTTC. Its protein is CASSLGRDSIRYGYTF. This chain joins TRBV7-2 and TRBJ1-2; TRBD1 matches at 7 bases. Germline CDR1 is SGHTA and CDR2 is FQGNSA. With V trimmed by 1 base and J by 5 bases, 10 bases remained unmatched. This CDR3 region has 16 residues.

The rearrangement links TRBV28 to TRBJ2-5; D gene ambiguous. The J call may not be correct, given that the DNA end is closer to TRBJ2-7. Germline-derived CDR1 and CDR2 are MDHEN and SYDVKM. There are 12 residues in the CDR3. The CDR3 is CASSLAIYEQYF. DNA of the CDR3: TGTGCCAGCAGTTTAGCGATTTACGAGCAGTACTTC.

The J gene is TRBJ2-7, the V gene TRBV7-6, with 10 bases identical to TRBD2. Germline values: CDR1 SGHVS, CDR2 FNYEAQ. The CDR3 is 16 residues long. Trimming cost V 5 bases and J 3 bases; bases outside gene matches: 10. The CDR3 DNA sequence: TGTGCCAGCAGCCCCCTAGCGGGAGCTCTAAACTACGAGCAGTACTTC. It translates to CASSPLAGALNYEQYF.

This sequence joins TRBV7-2 and TRBJ1-5; 7 nucleotides line up with TRBD1. The V gene's germline CDR1 is SGHTA and CDR2 FQGNSA. The CDR3 extends over 16 amino acids. V lost 2 bases, J lost 6 bases, and 10 bases stayed unmatched. The CDR3 is CASSLPMTGRSQPQHF. The DNA for the CDR3 is TGTGCCAGCAGCTTACCCATGACAGGGAGAAGTCAGCCCCAGCATTTT.

This CDR3 is CASSHHRESSYNSPLHF. For the CDR3, the DNA is TGCGCCAGCAGCCACCACAGGGAGAGCTCCTATAATTCACCCCTCCACTTT. The V gene is TRBV4-1, the J gene TRBJ1-6; a possible D gene is TRBD1 (6 bases). Germline V gives CDR1 MGHRA, CDR2 YSYEKL. V was shortened by 3 bases and J by 0 bases, with 12 bases between the two germline ends. CDR3 length: 17 residues.

This clone was recorded only once. This sample includes further DNA sequences coding for the same CDR3. The J gene is TRBJ2-7, the V gene TRBV9; maybe TRBD2 (6 bases). The CDR3 covers 14 residues. The ends were cut back, 4 bases at V and 5 bases at J, with 16 bases in the middle. CDR1 and CDR2 from the germline V gene are SGDLS and YYNGEE. DNA of the CDR3: TGTGCCAGCAGCCCACTAGCAGGAGCCAACGAGCAGTACTTC. Translating it yields CASSPLAGANEQYF.

The chain combines TRBV28 with TRBJ1-2; no reliable D call. Germline-derived CDR1 and CDR2 are MDHEN and SYDVKM. V was clipped by 3 bases and J by 8 bases, with 10 bases between them. The CDR3 consists of 12 residues. For the CDR3, the DNA is TGTGCCAGCAGTTTCTACCCTTGGGGCTACACCTTC. Residues: CASSFYPWGYTF.

The chain joins TRBV7-2 to TRBJ1-1, with D uncertain. Trimming pared 7 bases from V and 0 bases from J, leaving 12 bases between. This CDR3 spans 14 amino acids. Germline V gene sequence: CDR1 SGHTA, CDR2 FQGNSA. The CDR3 DNA sequence: TGTGCCAGCACCATTGGAGTCCTGAACACTGAAGCTTTCTTT. Translation: CASTIGVLNTEAFF. Filled out from reference TRBV7-2 and TRBJ1-1, the complete variable domain reads GAGVSQSPSNKVTEKGKDVELRCDPISGHTALYWYRQSLGQGLEFLIYFQGNSAPDKSGLPSDRFSAERTGGSVSTLTIQRTQQEDSAVYLCASTIGVLNTEAFFGQGTRLTVV.

The chain employs TRBV10-3 and TRBJ2-2; 11 nucleotides agree with TRBD2. The germline gives CDR1 ENHRY, CDR2 SYGVKD. This CDR3 spans 17 amino acids. J gave up 6 bases and V 4 bases, and 10 bases lay outside the gene matches. The CDR3 protein is CAISGGTSGSLAGELFF. CDR3 DNA sequence: TGTGCCATCAGTGGGGGAACTAGCGGGAGTCTCGCCGGGGAGCTGTTTTTT.

The chain combines TRBV7-7 with TRBJ1-3; the D is unclear. V lost 2 bases and J 4 bases, leaving 9 bases between the germline ends. Germline V gene lookup returns CDR1 SSHAT and CDR2 FNYEAQ (reference sequence). This CDR3 region has 14 residues. The CDR3 DNA sequence: TGTGCCAGCAGCTTATCTTCAGCGGGAAACACCATATATTTT. Its translation is CASSLSSAGNTIYF.

This clone was recorded only once. The V and J genes are TRBV5-6 and TRBJ2-7; tentative D call: TRBD2 (7 bases). Germline-derived CDR1 and CDR2 are SGHDT and YYEEEE. The ends were cut back, 5 bases at V and 6 bases at J, with 18 bases in the middle. The CDR3 totals 14 residues. The CDR3 nucleotides are TGTGCCAGCAGTCGGGGGGCGCCGAGCGCCGAGCAGTACTTC. It encodes CASSRGAPSAEQYF. Variable domain in full (rest from reference TRBV5-6 and TRBJ2-7): DAGVTQSPTHLIKTRGQQVTLRCSPKSGHDTVSWYQQALGQGPQFIFQYYEEEERQRGNFPDRFSGHQFPNYSSELNVNALLLGDSALYLCASSRGAPSAEQYFGPGTRLTVT.

This clone was observed once. The genes are TRBV5-6 and TRBJ1-1, with D tentatively TRBD1 (5 bases). The CDR3 loop spans 16 amino acids. V lost 4 bases and J lost 0, with 16 bases in between. Germline loops: CDR1 SGHDT, CDR2 YYEEEE. Here the CDR3 reads CASSLLGQGMNTEAFF. CDR3 nucleotides: TGTGCCAGCAGCCTGCTGGGGCAGGGTATGAACACTGAAGCTTTCTTT.